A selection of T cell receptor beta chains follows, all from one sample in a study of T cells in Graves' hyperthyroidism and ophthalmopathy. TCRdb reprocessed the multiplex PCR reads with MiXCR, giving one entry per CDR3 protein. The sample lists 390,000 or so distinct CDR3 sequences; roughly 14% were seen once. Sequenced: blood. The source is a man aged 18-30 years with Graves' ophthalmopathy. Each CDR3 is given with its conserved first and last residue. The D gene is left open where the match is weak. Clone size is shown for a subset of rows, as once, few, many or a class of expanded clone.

DNA: TGTGCCACCAGTGATGAACCGGGGACTAGCGGGATCCGACCGGGGACCCAGTACTTC
CDR3: CATSDEPGTSGIRPGTQYF
J: TRBJ2-5
V: TRBV24-1
D: TRBD2
size: few

DNA: TGTGCCAGCAGCCAAGATGAAGGGCAGGGATATCAGCCCCAGCATTTT
CDR3: CASSQDEGQGYQPQHF
J: TRBJ1-5
V: TRBV4-2
D: NA
size: many

DNA: TGTGCCAGCAGCTTAGCTGCCCTAGCGGGAGTCGGTGAGCAGTTCTTC
CDR3: CASSLAALAGVGEQFF
J: TRBJ2-1
V: TRBV7-9
D: TRBD2
size: many

DNA: TGTGCCACCAGTCTTAGTAGCGGGGTCTACAATGAGCAGTTCTTC
CDR3: CATSLSSGVYNEQFF
J: TRBJ2-1
V: TRBV15
D: TRBD2
size: few

DNA: TGTGCCACTACGATTGGGGCCAACGTCCTGACTTTC
CDR3: CATTIGANVLTF
J: TRBJ2-6
V: TRBV19
D: NA
size: NA

DNA: TGTGCCAGCAGTGGCCCCGTCGAGGAAAAACTGTTTTTT
CDR3: CASSGPVEEKLFF
J: TRBJ1-4
V: TRBV6-1
D: NA
size: many

DNA: TGTGCCTGGAGTGTACCGGGACAGGCGATCCCCTTAAGCAATCAGCCCCAGCATTTT
CDR3: CAWSVPGQAIPLSNQPQHF
J: TRBJ1-5
V: TRBV30
D: TRBD1
size: few

DNA: TGTGCCAGCTCGCCCGACCCCATTGAGGACTATGGCTACACCTTC
CDR3: CASSPDPIEDYGYTF
J: TRBJ1-2
V: TRBV18
D: NA
size: many

DNA: TGTGCCACCAGCCCCCGGCTAGCGGTATACGAGCAGTACTTC
CDR3: CATSPRLAVYEQYF
J: TRBJ2-7
V: TRBV15
D: TRBD2
size: NA

DNA: TGTGCCAGCAGCTCGCGGGAGTTGCCAGATACGCAGTATTTT
CDR3: CASSSRELPDTQYF
J: TRBJ2-3
V: TRBV11-2
D: TRBD2
size: NA

DNA: TGTGCCAGCAGTTCCTCTTGGGGCTCCTACGAGCAGTACTTC
CDR3: CASSSSWGSYEQYF
J: TRBJ2-7
V: TRBV6-2/TRBV6-3
D: NA
size: many

DNA: TGTGCCAGCATGCCTAGCAGGAGGGACGTCTACGAGCAGTACTTC
CDR3: CASMPSRRDVYEQYF
J: TRBJ2-7
V: TRBV6-1
D: NA
size: many

DNA: TGCGCCAGCAGAAACTACCGGGACTACGGGGTCGATACGCAGTATTTT
CDR3: CASRNYRDYGVDTQYF
J: TRBJ2-3
V: TRBV5-1
D: TRBD2
size: many

DNA: TGCAGCGTTATCCTCACTAGCGGGAGGGCCGGAGGTGAGCAGTTCTTC
CDR3: CSVILTSGRAGGEQFF
J: TRBJ2-1
V: TRBV29-1
D: TRBD2
size: many

DNA: TGTGCCAGCAGTCGCACAACGGACTATTCCTCCTACGAGCAGTACTTC
CDR3: CASSRTTDYSSYEQYF
J: TRBJ2-7
V: TRBV6-1
D: NA
size: NA

DNA: TGTGCCAGCTCAAAGAGGCAGGGTAGAACGAACACTGAAGCTTTCTTT
CDR3: CASSKRQGRTNTEAFF
J: TRBJ1-1
V: TRBV6-1
D: NA
size: many